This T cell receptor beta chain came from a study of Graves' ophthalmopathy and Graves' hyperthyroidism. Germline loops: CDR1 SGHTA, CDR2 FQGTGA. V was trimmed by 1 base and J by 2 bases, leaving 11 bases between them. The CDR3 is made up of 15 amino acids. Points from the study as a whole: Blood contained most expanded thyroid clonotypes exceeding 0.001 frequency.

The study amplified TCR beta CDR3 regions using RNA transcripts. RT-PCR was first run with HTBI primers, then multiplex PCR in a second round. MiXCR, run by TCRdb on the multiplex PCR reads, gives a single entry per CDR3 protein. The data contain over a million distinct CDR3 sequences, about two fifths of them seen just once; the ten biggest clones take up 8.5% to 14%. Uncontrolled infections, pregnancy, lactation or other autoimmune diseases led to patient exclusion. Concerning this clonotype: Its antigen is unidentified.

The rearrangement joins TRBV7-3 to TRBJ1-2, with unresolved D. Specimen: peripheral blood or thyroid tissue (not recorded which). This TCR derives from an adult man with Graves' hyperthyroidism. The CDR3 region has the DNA TGTGCCAGCAGCTTAAGCGGAGCGGCGAACTATGGCTACACCTTC. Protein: CASSLSGAANYGYTF.